Below, 3 T cell receptor beta chains from the same sample are listed, as sequenced in a study of T cell responses to AZD1222 COVID-19 vaccine. The protocol was immunoSEQ multiplex PCR, while the TCRdb copy is restricted to in-frame clones and leaves out a portion. This sample has about 140,000 clones, with around 90% found just once. The sample here was peripheral blood, taken on day 0 of AZD1222 vaccination. Receptors originate from an adult in good health.

The CDR3: CATSSGLAEYKIKGNEQFF. The CDR3 DNA follows: TGTGCCACCAGCTCTGGACTAGCGGAATATAAAATAAAAGGAAATGAGCAGTTCTTC. The chain joins TRBV15 to TRBJ2-1, with 10 nucleotides matching TRBD2. J gave up 7 bases and V 5 bases, and 20 bases lay outside the gene matches. Germline CDR1 and CDR2: LNHNV and YYDKDF (reference sequence). This CDR3 region has 19 residues.

Points on this clone: Other DNA sequences from this sample encode an identical CDR3 as well. The chain combines TRBV7-8 with TRBJ1-5, with D possibly being TRBD1 (6 bases). Germline assignment: CDR1 SGHVS and CDR2 FQNEAQ. V dropped 6 bases and J dropped 4 bases, with 13 bases sitting between them. The CDR3 has 14 residues. The CDR3 DNA sequence: TGTGCCAGCAGGTTGGGGGCCTCTAATCAGCCCCAGCATTTT. It encodes CASRLGASNQPQHF.

This chain uses TRBV9 with TRBJ1-2, with TRBD1 matching 7 bases. The V gene end was trimmed by 3 bases and the J gene end by 7 bases; junction bases not matched to a gene: 12. The CDR3 sequence is 15 residues long. Germline CDR1 and CDR2: SGDLS and YYNGEE. The CDR3 nucleotides read TGTGCCAGCAGCGGGCCAGGGGGGCCGATTGGTGGCTACACCTTC. Encoded protein: CASSGPGGPIGGYTF. Looking up the rest from reference TRBV9 and TRBJ1-2 gives the full variable domain: DSGVTQTPKHLITATGQRVTLRCSPRSGDLSVYWYQQSLDQGLQFLIQYYNGEERAKGNILERFSAQQFPDLHSELNLSSLELGDSALYFCASSGPGGPIGGYTFGSGTRLTVV.